Each of the 19 T cell receptor beta chains below was sequenced from the same sample in a study of blood T cell repertoires in COVID-19. Measured with immunoSEQ multiplex PCR; TCRdb has only the in-frame clones, and not every one. The sample has under 35,000 clones; approximately 89% are singletons. Sequences were obtained from peripheral blood. These receptors were collected from a man in his fifties or sixties with active COVID-19.

The gene calls are TRBV27 and TRBJ2-6; D gene uncertain. This CDR3 has 15 residues. Germline V gene sequence: CDR1 MNHEY, CDR2 SMNVEV (reference sequence). V lost 6 bases and J 0 bases, leaving 9 bases between the germline ends. The chain's CDR3 is CASSRTASGANVLTF. CDR3 DNA: TGTGCCAGCAGCCGCACAGCCTCTGGGGCCAACGTCCTGACTTTC.

J is TRBJ2-3 and V is TRBV4-1; D is perhaps TRBD2 (6 bases). Trimming removed 1 base at V and 0 bases at J, with 14 bases between. The CDR3 spans 17 residues. The germline V gene has CDR1 MGHRA and CDR2 YSYEKL. Written as DNA, the CDR3 is TGCGCCAGCAGCCAAGGGCCGGGAGCGTCTAGCACAGATACGCAGTATTTT. As protein: CASSQGPGASSTDTQYF.

The chain links TRBV5-1 to TRBJ2-5; 7 bases align to TRBD2. Near its end, the DNA agrees better with TRBJ2-7, so the J call may be wrong. The CDR3 is 14 amino acids. Per germline, CDR1 SGHRS and CDR2 YFSETQ. CDR3: CASSLGGGNYEQYF. CDR3 DNA: TGCGCCAGCAGCTTGGGGGGAGGGAACTACGAGCAGTACTTC.

V usage is TRBV5-5 and J usage is TRBJ1-1, with 7 positions matching TRBD1. The CDR3 consists of 16 residues. J gave up 6 bases and V 0 bases, and 11 bases lay outside the gene matches. CDR1 is SGHKS, CDR2 YYEKEE, per germline (reference sequence). In DNA form, the CDR3 reads TGTGCCAGCAGCTTGGGTTTTAACAGGGGTACTTCTGAAGCTTTCTTT. This sequence encodes CASSLGFNRGTSEAFF.

The chain uses TRBV29-1 and TRBJ2-7; 9 positions agree with TRBD2. The CDR3 length is 12 residues. The V segment lost 7 bases and the J segment 5 bases; nucleotides outside the gene matches: 6. Germline V gene data show CDR1 as SQVTM and CDR2 as ANQGSEA. The DNA for the CDR3 is TGCAGCGCCATAGCGGGAGCTGACGAGCAGTACTTC. Amino acids: CSAIAGADEQYF.

CDR3 amino acids: CASGAFLGQLNTEAFF. The CDR3, as DNA: TGTGCTAGTGGGGCTTTCCTGGGGCAGTTAAACACTGAAGCTTTCTTT. The J gene is TRBJ1-1, the V gene TRBV12-5; D perhaps matches TRBD1 (5 bases). This CDR3 has 16 amino acids. The V gene's germline CDR1 is LGHNT and CDR2 FRNRAP. The V end lost 6 bases, the J end lost 2 bases, and 19 bases lay between the germline ends.

In this sample, this clone turned up a few times. This rearrangement joins TRBV2 to TRBJ1-1; perhaps TRBD1 as D (6 bases). The CDR3 has 13 amino acids. CDR1 and CDR2 (germline): SNHLY, FYNNEI. The V end lost 7 bases, the J end lost 2 bases, and 11 bases lay between the germline ends. CDR3 loop: CASTTGPNTEAFF. CDR3 coding DNA: TGTGCCAGCACGACAGGCCCTAACACTGAAGCTTTCTTT.

The CDR3 DNA reads TGTGCCAGCAGTGACTATCCCACAGGGTCGTCCTACAATGAGCAGTTCTTC. This sequence encodes CASSDYPTGSSYNEQFF. The V and J genes are TRBV6-4 and TRBJ2-1; possible D gene TRBD1, 6 bases. Germline V CDR1 and CDR2: MRHNA, SNTAGT. V was clipped by 1 base and J by 1 base, with 14 bases between them. This CDR3 has 17 amino acids.

The chain links TRBV24-1 to TRBJ2-3; 10 bases map to TRBD1. With V trimmed by 3 bases and J by 0 bases, 14 bases remained unmatched. The CDR3 is 20 residues long. CDR1 and CDR2 from the germline V gene are KGHDR and SFDVKD. The CDR3 bases are TGTGCCACCAGTGATAGCGTTGGGACAGGGGTTGGGTTAAGCACAGATACGCAGTATTTT. Encoded protein: CATSDSVGTGVGLSTDTQYF.

J is TRBJ2-1 and V is TRBV23-1; 11 positions agree with TRBD2. TRBV23-1 is sorted into the ORF group, with uncertain function. The CDR3 is 16 amino acids. V was pared by 4 bases and J by 8 bases, with 10 bases of the junction left unmatched. This CDR3 is CASSPTLAGGQDEQFF. The CDR3 DNA reads as TGCGCCAGCAGTCCCACGCTAGCGGGAGGTCAGGATGAGCAGTTCTTC.

The V gene is TRBV7-9, the J gene TRBJ1-5; 7 nucleotides line up with TRBD1. CDR3 size: 15 residues. Germline lookup yields CDR1 SEHNR and CDR2 FQNEAQ (reference sequence). With 5 bases clipped from V and 5 bases from J, the junction kept 9 bases outside the gene matches. CDR3 sequence reads: CASSPQGGRYQPQHF. For the CDR3, the DNA is TGTGCCAGCAGCCCTCAAGGGGGCCGGTATCAGCCCCAGCATTTT.

The chain has TRBV27 and TRBJ1-1, with TRBD1 matching over 10 bases. In germline, CDR1 is MNHEY, CDR2 SMNVEV (reference sequence). CDR3 size: 15 residues. J lost 9 bases, V lost 5 bases, and 12 bases had no gene match. For the CDR3, the DNA is TGTGCCAGCAGTCCTGGTGGGACAGGGGCTCGCAAAGCTTTCTTT. It codes for CASSPGGTGARKAFF.

This clone was picked up one time. V and J are TRBV11-3 and TRBJ2-2, with 8 bases lining up with TRBD1. The CDR3 contains 17 residues. Germline lookup yields CDR1 SGHNT and CDR2 YENEEA. Unmatched junction bases numbered 9, after V lost 4 bases and J lost 2 bases. The CDR3 spells CASSSGRGTGNTGELFF. The CDR3 nucleotides read TGTGCCAGCAGCTCTGGGCGAGGGACAGGAAACACCGGGGAGCTGTTTTTT.

This clone was recorded a few times. CDR3 loop: CASKVAGSYEQYF. CDR3 nucleotide sequence: TGTGCCAGCAAAGTAGCGGGGTCGTACGAGCAGTACTTC. V gene TRBV2 combines with J gene TRBJ2-7; 8 positions match TRBD2. The CDR3 is 13 residues long. J gave up 4 bases and V 7 bases, and 6 bases lay outside the gene matches. Germline CDR1 SNHLY, CDR2 FYNNEI.

CDR3 DNA: TGTGCCAGCACAAGGAGTTATACTGAAGCTTTCTTT. Translated, it gives CASTRSYTEAFF. The chain is built from TRBV28 and TRBJ1-1; unclear D gene. Trimming removed 7 bases from V and 5 bases from J, with 11 bases in between. This CDR3 is 12 amino acids long. The germline CDR1 and CDR2 sequences are MDHEN and SYDVKM.

The chain employs TRBV5-1 and TRBJ2-5; 7 bases agree with TRBD2. Germline V gene data show CDR1 as SGHRS and CDR2 as YFSETQ. The ends lost 4 bases at V and 1 base at J; junction bases unmatched: 10. The CDR3 is made up of 16 amino acids. The CDR3 DNA reads as TGCGCCAGCAGCGTTCGCCGGGACTACACCCAAGAGACCCAGTACTTC. Its translation: CASSVRRDYTQETQYF. Looking up the rest from reference TRBV5-1 and TRBJ2-5 gives the full variable domain: KAGVTQTPRYLIKTRGQQVTLSCSPISGHRSVSWYQQTPGQGLQFLFEYFSETQRNKGNFPGRFSGRQFSNSRSEMNVSTLELGDSALYLCASSVRRDYTQETQYFGPGTRLLVL.

About this clone itself: The junction departs from the called germline gene at one end, perhaps through a read error. This chain uses TRBV28 with TRBJ2-7, with D perhaps matching TRBD2 (6 bases). The CDR3 is 13 amino acids. The germline V gene has CDR1 MDHEN and CDR2 SYDVKM. The CDR3 nucleotides read TGTGCCAGCGGCGGGGAACGGGCAGGGAGTAGGGACTTC. Protein product: CASGGERAGSRDF.

The sample holds a few counts of this clone. The rearrangement joins TRBV7-9 to TRBJ2-7, with 12 bases fitting TRBD2. Germline CDR1 is SEHNR and CDR2 is FQNEAQ (reference sequence). CDR3 length: 18 amino acids. The trim removed 5 bases at V and 3 bases at J, leaving 14 bases unmatched. The CDR3 reads CASSPRRLAGGRVYEQYF. CDR3 in DNA: TGTGCCAGCAGCCCCCGGAGGCTAGCGGGAGGGCGGGTCTACGAGCAGTACTTC.

V usage is TRBV7-8 and J usage is TRBJ2-1, with TRBD2 matching 7 bases. V trimming: 2 bases; J trimming: 5 bases; junction bases outside the gene matches: 9. Germline CDR1 is SGHVS and CDR2 is FQNEAQ. The CDR3 sequence is 16 residues long. CDR3 amino acids: CASSLKRLARHNEQFF. The CDR3 bases are TGTGCCAGCAGCTTAAAACGACTAGCCCGGCACAATGAGCAGTTCTTC.